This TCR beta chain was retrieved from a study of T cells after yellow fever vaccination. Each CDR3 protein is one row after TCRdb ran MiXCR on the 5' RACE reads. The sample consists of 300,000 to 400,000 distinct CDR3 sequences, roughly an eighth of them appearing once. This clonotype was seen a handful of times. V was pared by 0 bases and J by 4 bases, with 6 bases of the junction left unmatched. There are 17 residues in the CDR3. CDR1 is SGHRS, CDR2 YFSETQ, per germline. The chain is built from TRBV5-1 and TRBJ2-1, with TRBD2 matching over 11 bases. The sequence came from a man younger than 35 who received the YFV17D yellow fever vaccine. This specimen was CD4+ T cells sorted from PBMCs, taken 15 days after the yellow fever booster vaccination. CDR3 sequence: CASSLGATSGGYNEQFF. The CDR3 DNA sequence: TGCGCCAGCAGCTTGGGGGCTACTAGCGGGGGTTACAATGAGCAGTTCTTC.